The T cell receptor beta chain under discussion was sequenced for a study of tumor and adjacent non-tumor tissue in lung cancer. The overall study: Histology: about a dozen adenocarcinoma, a couple of squamous cell carcinoma, 1 small cell lung cancer.

The template was RNA from unsorted bulk tissue. TCRbeta libraries were built with three rounds of nested PCR, modified from ARM-PCR. TCRdb reanalysed the multiplex PCR reads using MiXCR and keeps one entry per CDR3 protein. The sample includes around 200,000 distinct CDR3 sequences, 60% to 85% seen only once; the top ten take about 23%. On this clonotype itself: The junction does not match germline at one end; this may be a read error.

CDR1 DFQATT and CDR2 SNEGSKA come from the germline V gene (reference sequence). The CDR3 is 15 amino acids. The source material was lung tumor tissue. The clonotype comes from a man in his sixties with non-small cell lung cancer. The genes are TRBV20-1 and TRBJ2-2; maybe TRBD1 (6 bases). The CDR3 DNA sequence: TGCAGTGCGGCGGCTCAGGGGTCGAACACCGGGGAGTTGTTTTTT. This translates into CSAAAQGSNTGELFF.